This record covers a single T cell receptor (beta chain). The antigen remains undetermined. There are 17 residues in the CDR3. Germline CDR1 GTSNPN, CDR2 SVGIG (reference sequence). These data originate in a study of T cells expressing NK-cell markers. Overall study: Of eight sequenced donors, seven were HCMV-seropositive and one HCMV-seronegative.

After re-calling the 5' RACE reads, TCRdb lists one entry per CDR3 protein, DNA absent. Recorded for this sample: some 440,000 distinct CDR3 sequences. Study observations and caveats: Dominant NKG2C+ clonotypes accounted for roughly 1.0-8% of CD8+ T cells in about six donors.

Sequencing was carried out using blood T cells: a sorted CD56 or NKG2C T cell subset, CD4+ or CD8+ T cells, or bulk PBMC T cells (not recorded which). The chain couples TRBV30 to TRBJ2-1; TCRdb's D gene call, TRBD2, goes unchecked for lack of DNA. The source is a woman in her 50s in good health. The CDR3 is CAWTRGLAGRPGNEQFF.